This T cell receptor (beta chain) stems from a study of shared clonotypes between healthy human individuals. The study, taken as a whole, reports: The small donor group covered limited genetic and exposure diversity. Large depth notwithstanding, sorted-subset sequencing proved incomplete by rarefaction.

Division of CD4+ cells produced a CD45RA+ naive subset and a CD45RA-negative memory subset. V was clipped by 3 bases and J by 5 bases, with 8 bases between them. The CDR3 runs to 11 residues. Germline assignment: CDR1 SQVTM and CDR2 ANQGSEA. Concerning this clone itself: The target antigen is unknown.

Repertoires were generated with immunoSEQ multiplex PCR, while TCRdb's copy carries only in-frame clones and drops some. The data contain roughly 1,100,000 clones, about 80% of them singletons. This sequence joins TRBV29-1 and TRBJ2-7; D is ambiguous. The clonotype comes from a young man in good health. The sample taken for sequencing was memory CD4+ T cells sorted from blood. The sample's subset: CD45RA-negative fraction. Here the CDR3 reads CSVDSRDEQYF. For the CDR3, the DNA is TGCAGCGTTGATAGTAGAGACGAGCAGTACTTC.